This T cell receptor beta chain was found in a study of memory CD4+ T cells and cytomegalovirus serostatus. At the level of the study: Donors were healthy Belgian adults, 10 or so CMV seropositive and around 23 seronegative.

Germline V gives CDR1 MNHEY, CDR2 SMNVEV (reference sequence). This CDR3 has 12 residues. V dropped 10 bases and J dropped 2 bases, with 10 bases sitting between them. This clone has more than one count but fewer than ten. The antigen is not known. The protocol was immunoSEQ multiplex PCR, while the TCRdb copy is restricted to in-frame clones and leaves out a portion. The sample contains tens of thousands of clones, about 70% of which appear only once. Single viable CD3+CD4+CD8-CD45RO+ cells were sorted as the memory CD4+ T cells. Findings and caveats of the study: The CMV-associated TCR signature appears largely within the CD4+ memory repertoire. Each of roughly 65 CMV-associated TCRbeta sequences occurred in one to five individuals.

This sequence was found in an adult in good health and CMV-seropositive. Sequencing was carried out using memory CD4+ T cells from blood. The rearrangement uses TRBV27 and TRBJ2-3, with D perhaps being TRBD1 or TRBD2 (5 bases each). The CDR3: CATRDLTDTQYF. In nucleotides, the CDR3 is TGTGCCACCAGGGACCTCACAGATACGCAGTATTTT.